This T cell receptor beta chain is drawn from a study of blood T cell repertoires in COVID-19. Background on the study: The United States, Italy and Spain supplied acute and convalescent COVID-19 samples. In each case, the material was cDNA or gDNA derived from T cells, B-cell-depleted T cells, or PBMCs.

Germline assignment: CDR1 MGHRA and CDR2 YSYEKL. V shed 4 bases and J shed 2 bases, with 20 bases lying between them. The length of the CDR3 is 17 residues. The method was immunoSEQ multiplex PCR; TCRdb's version includes in-frame clones alone and lacks a portion of them. The sample shows 360,000 or so clones, approximately 89% of them seen only once. Followed over time, Seattle patients had been enrolled while infection was active. The clonotype originates from a woman aged 60-70 years with COVID-19, enrolled during active disease. V and J are TRBV4-1 and TRBJ1-2; D perhaps matches TRBD1 (6 bases). Sequencing was carried out using peripheral blood. Written as DNA, the CDR3 is TGCGCCAGCAGCCTTCGGGACACAAAAGAGGCAAACTATGGCTACACCTTC. This gives the protein CASSLRDTKEANYGYTF.